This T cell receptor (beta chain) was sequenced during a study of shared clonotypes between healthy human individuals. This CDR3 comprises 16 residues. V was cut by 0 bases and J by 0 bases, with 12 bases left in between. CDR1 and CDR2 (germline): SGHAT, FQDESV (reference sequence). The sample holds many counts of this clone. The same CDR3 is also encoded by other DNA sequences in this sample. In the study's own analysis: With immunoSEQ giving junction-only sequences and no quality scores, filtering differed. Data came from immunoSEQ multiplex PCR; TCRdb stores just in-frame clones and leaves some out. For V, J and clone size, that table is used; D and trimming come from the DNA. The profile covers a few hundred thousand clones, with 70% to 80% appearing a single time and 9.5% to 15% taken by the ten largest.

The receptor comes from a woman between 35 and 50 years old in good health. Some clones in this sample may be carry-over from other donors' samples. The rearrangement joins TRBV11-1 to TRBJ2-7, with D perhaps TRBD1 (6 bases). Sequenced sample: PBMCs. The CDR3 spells CASSLARGPSSYEQYF. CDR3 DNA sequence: TGTGCCAGCAGCTTAGCCAGGGGCCCAAGCTCCTACGAGCAGTACTTC.